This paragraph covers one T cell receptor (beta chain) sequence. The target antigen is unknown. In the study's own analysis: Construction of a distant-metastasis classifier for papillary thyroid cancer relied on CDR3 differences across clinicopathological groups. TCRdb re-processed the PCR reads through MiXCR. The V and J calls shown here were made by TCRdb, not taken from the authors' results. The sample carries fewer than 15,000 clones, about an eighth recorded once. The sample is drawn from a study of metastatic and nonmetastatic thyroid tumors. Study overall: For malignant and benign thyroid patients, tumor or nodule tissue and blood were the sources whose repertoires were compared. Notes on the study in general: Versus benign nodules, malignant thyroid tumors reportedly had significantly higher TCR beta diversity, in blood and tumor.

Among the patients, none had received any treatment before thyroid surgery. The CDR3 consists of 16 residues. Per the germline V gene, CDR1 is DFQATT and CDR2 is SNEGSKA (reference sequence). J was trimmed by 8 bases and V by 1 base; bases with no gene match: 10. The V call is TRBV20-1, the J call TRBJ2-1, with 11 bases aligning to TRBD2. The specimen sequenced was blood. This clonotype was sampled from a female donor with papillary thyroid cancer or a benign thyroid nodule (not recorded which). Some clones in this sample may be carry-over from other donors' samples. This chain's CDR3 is CSARAVISGRAHEQFF. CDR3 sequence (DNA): TGCAGTGCTAGAGCGGTTATTAGCGGGAGGGCTCATGAGCAGTTCTTC.